The present entry profiles one T cell receptor beta chain with its context. No antigen is known for it. Trimming pared 0 bases from V and 1 base from J, leaving 6 bases between. The CDR3 runs to 14 residues. Germline V gives CDR1 SGHTA, CDR2 FQGTGA. Described treatment: roughly ten-day PBMC culture with coronavirus spike peptide pools or control peptides (ViraFEST assay). Oncomine TCR Beta short-read sequencing was applied to DNA from cultured CD4+ T cells. TCRdb reprocessed the PCR reads via MiXCR and lists one record per CDR3 protein. The sample includes approximately 19,000 distinct CDR3 sequences, just over 60% of them seen just once. This entry belongs to a study of vaccination and CD4 T cells after COVID-19. The wider study: Overlapping SARS-CoV-2, HCoV-NL63, HCoV-OC43 and HCoV-229E spike peptides were used to stimulate cells.

The clonotype comes from a human donor who had recovered from COVID-19. Sequenced sample: CD4+ T cells from blood, cultured in vitro. The chain links TRBV7-3 to TRBJ1-1; weak D call: TRBD1 (5 bases). The CDR3: CASSLTGGNTEAFF. The CDR3 nucleotides are TGTGCCAGCAGCTTAACGGGGGGGAACACTGAAGCTTTCTTT.